The rows below give T cell receptor beta chains drawn from one sample of a study of blood T cell repertoires in COVID-19. TCRdb's copy holds only in-frame clones and misses some; the assay was immunoSEQ multiplex PCR. The data hold about 250,000 clones, with around 84% observed a single time. The sample consisted of PBMCs or T cells enriched from blood (not recorded which). These receptors originate from a man aged 40-50 years who had recovered from COVID-19. Both conserved end residues are part of each CDR3. The D gene is left open where the match is weak. Clone size, where shown, is once, few, many, or a class for clones that have expanded.

J: TRBJ1-1
size: NA
D: NA
V: TRBV19
CDR3: CASSTRHPRSSNTEAFF
DNA: TGTGCCAGTAGTACCCGACATCCCCGATCTTCGAACACTGAAGCTTTCTTT

J: TRBJ2-7
size: NA
D: NA
V: TRBV6-4
CDR3: CASTRPSFGDEQYF
DNA: TGTGCCAGCACCCGACCCAGCTTCGGGGACGAGCAGTACTTC

J: TRBJ1-1
size: NA
D: TRBD1
V: TRBV5-1
CDR3: CASSQDRQLNTEAFF
DNA: TGCGCCAGCAGCCAGGACAGGCAATTGAACACTGAAGCTTTCTTT

J: TRBJ2-5
size: NA
D: TRBD1
V: TRBV7-2
CDR3: CASRPRPGQGARAQYF
DNA: TGTGCCAGCAGGCCCAGGCCGGGACAGGGGGCTCGGGCCCAGTACTTC

J: TRBJ1-5
size: NA
D: NA
V: TRBV5-1
CDR3: CASSLDGDKSNQPQHF
DNA: TGCGCCAGCAGCTTGGATGGGGACAAAAGCAATCAGCCCCAGCATTTT

J: TRBJ2-2
size: NA
D: TRBD1
V: TRBV10-3
CDR3: CATGTVNTGELFF
DNA: TGTGCCACCGGGACAGTTAACACCGGGGAGCTGTTTTTT

J: TRBJ2-7
size: once
D: TRBD2
V: TRBV5-1
CDR3: CASSTGTSDPEQYF
DNA: TGCGCCAGCAGCACCGGGACTAGCGACCCCGAGCAGTACTTC

J: TRBJ1-2
size: NA
D: NA
V: TRBV5-1
CDR3: CASSFNPPDGYTF
DNA: TGCGCCAGCAGCTTTAACCCCCCGGATGGCTACACCTTC

J: TRBJ2-3
size: NA
D: NA
V: TRBV11-2
CDR3: CASSREGTRTDTQYF
DNA: TGTGCCAGCAGCCGCGAGGGCACACGCACAGATACGCAGTATTTT

J: TRBJ1-4
size: many
D: TRBD1
V: TRBV30
CDR3: CAWSSVTGDLSTNEKLFF
DNA: TGTGCCTGGAGTTCAGTGACAGGGGACCTTTCAACTAATGAAAAACTGTTTTTT

J: TRBJ2-1
size: NA
D: TRBD2
V: TRBV4-1
CDR3: CASSQGSAFVAGDRGEQFF
DNA: TGCGCCAGCAGCCAAGGATCCGCCTTCGTAGCGGGAGATAGAGGTGAGCAGTTCTTC

J: TRBJ1-1
size: NA
D: NA
V: TRBV18
CDR3: CASSPPVGRNTEAFF
DNA: TGTGCCAGCTCACCACCGGTGGGGAGGAACACTGAAGCTTTCTTT

J: TRBJ1-1
size: NA
D: NA
V: TRBV7-9
CDR3: CASSLVSRDTEAFF
DNA: TGTGCCAGCAGCTTAGTTTCCAGGGACACTGAAGCTTTCTTT

J: TRBJ2-2
size: NA
D: NA
V: TRBV21-1
CDR3: CASSKDGVNTGELFF
DNA: TGTGCCAGCAGCAAAGACGGGGTGAACACCGGGGAGCTGTTTTTT

J: TRBJ1-4
size: NA
D: NA
V: TRBV4-1
CDR3: CASSQVSGRVDEKLFF
DNA: TGCGCCAGCAGCCAAGTGTCTGGCAGGGTCGACGAAAAACTGTTTTTT

J: TRBJ1-6
size: NA
D: NA
V: TRBV5-5
CDR3: CASSFGDASYSPLHF
DNA: TGTGCCAGCAGCTTCGGGGATGCCTCTTATTCACCCCTCCACTTT

J: TRBJ2-1
size: NA
D: TRBD2
V: TRBV28
CDR3: CASSLLAGNEQFF
DNA: TGTGCCAGCAGTTTACTAGCGGGAAATGAGCAGTTCTTC

J: TRBJ2-7
size: NA
D: TRBD1
V: TRBV15
CDR3: CATSRGDSGSYEQYF
DNA: TGTGCCACCAGCAGAGGGGACAGTGGCTCCTACGAGCAGTACTTC

J: TRBJ1-6
size: NA
D: NA
V: TRBV3-1/TRBV3-2
CDR3: CASSQLDSNSPLHF
DNA: TGTGCCAGCAGCCAGTTGGATAGCAATTCACCCCTCCACTTT

J: TRBJ1-2
size: NA
D: TRBD1
V: TRBV5-1
CDR3: CASSRTGDGYTF
DNA: TGCGCCAGCAGTCGAACAGGGGATGGCTACACCTTC

J: TRBJ2-7
size: NA
D: TRBD1
V: TRBV4-1
CDR3: CASSQGRGGTGAIYEQYF
DNA: TGCGCCAGCAGCCAAGGACGTGGTGGGACAGGGGCGATCTACGAGCAGTACTTC

J: TRBJ2-4
size: NA
D: NA
V: TRBV6-2/TRBV6-3
CDR3: CASSYSFRQGHNIQYF
DNA: TGTGCCAGCAGTTACTCGTTCCGGCAGGGACACAACATTCAGTACTTC

J: TRBJ1-4
size: NA
D: NA
V: TRBV7-9
CDR3: CASSQRQVATNEKLFF
DNA: TGTGCCAGCAGCCAACGACAGGTTGCAACTAATGAAAAACTGTTTTTT

J: TRBJ2-7
size: NA
D: TRBD2
V: TRBV2
CDR3: CASWLAGGIQSSYEQYF
DNA: TGTGCCAGCTGGCTAGCGGGAGGGATTCAGAGCTCCTACGAGCAGTACTTC

J: TRBJ1-4
size: few
D: TRBD1
V: TRBV4-1
CDR3: CASSQKSGDRDEKLFF
DNA: TGCGCCAGCAGCCAAAAAAGCGGGGACAGGGACGAAAAACTGTTTTTT

J: TRBJ2-2
size: NA
D: TRBD1
V: TRBV27
CDR3: CASSLYGQGNTGELFF
DNA: TGTGCCAGCAGTTTATATGGACAGGGGAACACCGGGGAGCTGTTTTTT

J: TRBJ2-2
size: once
D: TRBD2
V: TRBV5-4
CDR3: CASTLGVLAGVPGELFF
DNA: TGTGCCAGCACCTTAGGGGTACTAGCGGGGGTTCCCGGGGAGCTGTTTTTT

J: TRBJ2-7
size: NA
D: TRBD1
V: TRBV28
CDR3: CASSSPGQGTYEQYF
DNA: TGTGCCAGCAGCTCCCCGGGACAGGGTACCTACGAGCAGTACTTC

J: TRBJ2-7
size: NA
D: NA
V: TRBV2
CDR3: CASSESRGGYEQYF
DNA: TGTGCCAGCAGTGAATCTCGGGGTGGCTACGAGCAGTACTTC

J: TRBJ1-1
size: NA
D: TRBD1
V: TRBV28
CDR3: CATITRQGINTEAFF
DNA: TGTGCCACTATCACAAGACAGGGCATAAACACTGAAGCTTTCTTT

J: TRBJ1-6
size: NA
D: TRBD1
V: TRBV6-5
CDR3: CASSNGQDHNSPLHF
DNA: TGTGCCAGCAGTAACGGACAGGACCATAATTCACCCCTCCACTTT

J: TRBJ2-1
size: NA
D: TRBD2
V: TRBV3-1/TRBV3-2
CDR3: CASSQGASGARGEQFF
DNA: TGTGCCAGCAGCCAAGGGGCTAGCGGGGCCCGAGGTGAGCAGTTCTTC

J: TRBJ2-2
size: NA
D: TRBD2
V: TRBV7-2
CDR3: CASSWTSGRVGTGELFF
DNA: TGTGCCAGCAGCTGGACTAGCGGGAGGGTTGGTACCGGGGAGCTGTTTTTT

J: TRBJ2-5
size: NA
D: NA
V: TRBV19
CDR3: CASRAGGETQYF
DNA: TGTGCCAGTAGGGCAGGGGGGGAGACCCAGTACTTC

J: TRBJ2-3
size: NA
D: TRBD2
V: TRBV9
CDR3: CASSSLAGGSGDTQYF
DNA: TGTGCCAGCAGCTCGTTAGCGGGGGGTTCGGGAGATACGCAGTATTTT

J: TRBJ1-2
size: NA
D: TRBD1
V: TRBV30
CDR3: CAWSVPVGTGNYGYTF
DNA: TGTGCCTGGAGTGTACCTGTCGGGACAGGAAACTATGGCTACACCTTC

J: TRBJ2-5
size: NA
D: TRBD2
V: TRBV10-3
CDR3: CAIGGGEKETQYF
DNA: TGTGCCATCGGCGGGGGGGAAAAAGAGACCCAGTACTTC

J: TRBJ2-5
size: once
D: TRBD2
V: TRBV30
CDR3: CAWSDGLAGGETQYF
DNA: TGTGCCTGGAGCGATGGACTAGCGGGAGGCGAGACCCAGTACTTC

J: TRBJ2-3
size: NA
D: TRBD2
V: TRBV30
CDR3: CAWSSWTGQGTGLAGDGTDTQYF
DNA: TGTGCCTGGAGTTCCTGGACGGGACAGGGCACGGGACTAGCGGGGGACGGCACAGATACGCAGTATTTT

J: TRBJ1-1
size: NA
D: TRBD1
V: TRBV5-5
CDR3: CASSRQGDTEAFF
DNA: TGTGCCAGCAGCCGACAGGGAGACACTGAAGCTTTCTTT

J: TRBJ2-1
size: NA
D: TRBD2
V: TRBV14
CDR3: CASSQGLAGGREQFF
DNA: TGTGCCAGCAGCCAAGGCCTAGCGGGGGGGCGGGAGCAGTTCTTC

J: TRBJ2-7
size: NA
D: TRBD2
V: TRBV7-6
CDR3: CASSLGDYPYEQYF
DNA: TGTGCCAGCAGCTTAGGGGACTACCCATACGAGCAGTACTTC

J: TRBJ1-1
size: NA
D: NA
V: TRBV7-3
CDR3: CASSSVGADTEAFF
DNA: TGTGCCAGCAGCTCCGTGGGAGCGGACACTGAAGCTTTCTTT

J: TRBJ2-3
size: once
D: TRBD2
V: TRBV30
CDR3: CAWNLVAGGPKDTQYF
DNA: TGTGCCTGGAACCTTGTAGCGGGAGGGCCTAAAGATACGCAGTATTTT

J: TRBJ1-1
size: NA
D: NA
V: TRBV3-1/TRBV3-2
CDR3: CASSQWPNSEAFF
DNA: TGTGCCAGCAGCCAATGGCCCAACAGTGAAGCTTTCTTT

J: TRBJ1-2
size: NA
D: TRBD1
V: TRBV27
CDR3: CASSPQGGQYYGYTF
DNA: TGTGCCAGCAGTCCACAAGGGGGCCAATACTATGGCTACACCTTC

J: TRBJ2-5
size: NA
D: TRBD2
V: TRBV19
CDR3: CASSIVSASGQETQYF
DNA: TGTGCCAGTAGTATAGTGTCGGCTAGCGGACAAGAGACCCAGTACTTC

J: TRBJ2-5
size: NA
D: TRBD1
V: TRBV4-1
CDR3: CASSGPGQGKETQYF
DNA: TGCGCCAGCAGCGGACCGGGACAGGGAAAGGAGACCCAGTACTTC

J: TRBJ2-7
size: NA
D: TRBD2
V: TRBV27
CDR3: CASTTRTSGSYEQYF
DNA: TGTGCCAGCACAACCCGGACTAGCGGGAGCTACGAGCAGTACTTC

J: TRBJ1-2
size: NA
D: NA
V: TRBV28
CDR3: CASTVREGSYAYTF
DNA: TGTGCCAGCACCGTCCGAGAGGGCTCCTATGCCTACACCTTC

J: TRBJ1-3
size: NA
D: TRBD1
V: TRBV7-9
CDR3: CASSPVGQPSSGNTIYF
DNA: TGTGCCAGCAGCCCAGTGGGACAGCCGAGCTCTGGAAACACCATATATTTT

J: TRBJ2-5
size: NA
D: NA
V: TRBV5-1
CDR3: CASSLVWTQGMGETQYF
DNA: TGCGCCAGCAGCTTGGTTTGGACGCAGGGGATGGGAGAGACCCAGTACTTC

J: TRBJ1-2
size: NA
D: NA
V: TRBV7-2
CDR3: CASSLTRGTSTYYGYTF
DNA: TGTGCCAGCAGCTTAACCAGGGGTACTTCGACCTACTATGGCTACACCTTC

J: TRBJ1-3
size: few
D: NA
V: TRBV29-1
CDR3: CSVEANSGNTIYF
DNA: TGCAGCGTTGAAGCCAACTCTGGAAACACCATATATTTT

J: TRBJ1-5
size: NA
D: TRBD1
V: TRBV7-9
CDR3: CASSSDRVRQPQHF
DNA: TGTGCCAGCAGCTCGGACAGGGTACGGCAGCCCCAGCATTTT

J: TRBJ2-5
size: NA
D: TRBD2
V: TRBV7-2
CDR3: CASTTYSGVGTQYF
DNA: TGTGCCAGCACCACTTACAGCGGGGTTGGGACCCAGTACTTC

J: TRBJ1-2
size: NA
D: TRBD1
V: TRBV19
CDR3: CASSIHMRTGKLNYGYTF
DNA: TGTGCCAGTAGTATTCACATGCGGACAGGAAAATTGAACTATGGCTACACCTTC

J: TRBJ1-2
size: NA
D: TRBD1
V: TRBV19
CDR3: CASKRQGEFYGYTF
DNA: TGTGCCAGTAAACGACAGGGGGAGTTCTATGGCTACACCTTC

J: TRBJ2-7
size: NA
D: NA
V: TRBV27
CDR3: CASSLRQGRPYEQYF
DNA: TGTGCCAGCAGTTTACGGCAGGGTCGCCCCTACGAGCAGTACTTC

J: TRBJ2-1
size: NA
D: TRBD2
V: TRBV7-2
CDR3: CASSPNAGTSGRKFF
DNA: TGTGCCAGCAGTCCTAATGCCGGGACTAGCGGGCGAAAGTTCTTC